This TCR beta chain was profiled in a study of graft-versus-host responses after intestinal transplantation. For the study at large: Multivisceral, liver-intestinal, or isolated intestinal transplants were given to recipients. Anti-thymocyte globulin induction preceded three to four years of tacrolimus and steroid maintenance in all recipients. General study findings and limits: Researchers found GvH clones in recipient marrow, and some showed up first in ileum or blood.

V lost 5 bases to trimming and J lost 0 bases, with 14 bases between them. The CDR3 has 15 residues. Germline lookup yields CDR1 SGHAT and CDR2 FQNNGV. The data were produced by immunoSEQ multiplex PCR, yet TCRdb's version contains in-frame clones alone and is incomplete. The sample carries approximately 78,000 clones, 80% to 90% recorded once. About this clone: The target antigen is unknown. Given the absence of the conserved phenylalanine or tryptophan at the CDR3 end, a read error is likely.

This rearrangement joins TRBV11-2 to TRBJ2-7; D perhaps matches TRBD1 (5 bases). The TCR was taken from a human donor who was the organ donor for an intestinal transplant. Sequenced here: unstimulated CD8+ T cells sorted from spleen or lymph node cells, sampled before transplant. CDR3 residues: CASSLGRISSYEQYL. DNA of the CDR3: TGTGCCAGCAGCCTGGGGCGGATTAGCTCCTACGAGCAGTACCTC.